The 6 T cell receptor beta chains presented below share a single source sample, sequenced in a study of blood T cell repertoires in COVID-19. The repertoire was sequenced with immunoSEQ multiplex PCR; TCRdb's copy has only in-frame clones and lacks some. The sample lists over 200,000 clones; around 85% were seen once. Sequencing used peripheral blood. The receptors were sampled from a man in his forties with acute or convalescent COVID-19.

V gene TRBV7-2 combines with J gene TRBJ2-7; TRBD2 aligns across 7 bases. The V gene end was trimmed by 3 bases and the J gene end by 4 bases; junction bases not matched to a gene: 6. This CDR3 comprises 14 residues. Germline V lookup: CDR1 SGHTA, CDR2 FQGNSA. CDR3 loop: CASSFGLGGYEQYF. The CDR3 DNA sequence: TGTGCCAGCAGCTTTGGACTAGGAGGATACGAGCAGTACTTC.

The V gene is TRBV5-1, the J gene TRBJ1-6, with D unclear. The germline V and J ends were trimmed by 0 bases and 5 bases, with 9 bases remaining between them. Per germline, CDR1 SGHRS and CDR2 YFSETQ. This CDR3 region has 15 residues. CDR3 DNA: TGCGCCAGCAGCTTGGCGACAACCAATAATTCACCCCTCCACTTT. It encodes CASSLATTNNSPLHF. Full variable domain (rest looked up from reference TRBV5-1 and TRBJ1-6): KAGVTQTPRYLIKTRGQQVTLSCSPISGHRSVSWYQQTPGQGLQFLFEYFSETQRNKGNFPGRFSGRQFSNSRSEMNVSTLELGDSALYLCASSLATTNNSPLHFGNGTRLTVT.

The J gene is TRBJ1-5, the V gene TRBV20-1, with D possibly TRBD1 on 5 matching bases. Germline V CDR1 and CDR2: DFQATT, SNEGSKA (reference sequence). V was cut by 3 bases and J by 9 bases, with 9 bases left in between. CDR3 length: 11 residues. The chain's CDR3 is CSARVGGPQHF. The DNA of the CDR3 is TGCAGTGCTAGGGTGGGGGGGCCCCAGCATTTT.

The chain is built from TRBV18 and TRBJ2-7; 7 bases match TRBD2. Germline values: CDR1 KGHSH, CDR2 LQKENI. V lost 3 bases to trimming and J lost 3 bases; unmatched junction nucleotides: 8. The CDR3 runs to 15 residues. The CDR3 spells CASSPGEGRFYEQYF. Written as DNA, the CDR3 is TGTGCCAGCTCACCCGGGGAGGGTCGATTCTACGAGCAGTACTTC.

The chain uses TRBV7-3 and TRBJ2-7; 13 bases match TRBD2. The V gene's germline CDR1 is SGHTA and CDR2 FQGTGA. V lost 6 bases and J lost 6; bases outside the gene matches: 8. The CDR3 contains 15 residues. CDR3 loop: CASSSGLAGDAEQYF. For the CDR3, the DNA is TGTGCCAGCAGTTCCGGACTAGCGGGAGATGCCGAGCAGTACTTC.

The chain is built from TRBV28 and TRBJ1-5; D is possibly TRBD1 (5 bases). This CDR3 has 15 residues. V lost 3 bases to trimming and J lost 5 bases, with 14 bases between them. Looked up from germline, CDR1 is MDHEN and CDR2 is SYDVKM. The CDR3 loop reads CASSFLRRGYQPQHF. As DNA, the CDR3 is TGTGCCAGCAGTTTCCTCCGACGGGGGTATCAGCCCCAGCATTTT. Together with reference TRBV28 and TRBJ1-5, the CDR3 gives the full variable domain: DVKVTQSSRYLVKRTGEKVFLECVQDMDHENMFWYRQDPGLGLRLIYFSYDVKMKEKGDIPEGYSVSREKKERFSLILESASTNQTSMYLCASSFLRRGYQPQHFGDGTRLSIL.